This T cell receptor (beta chain) was recovered during a study of blood T cell dynamics during melanoma immunotherapy. Study-wide background: Standard first-line treatment here was pembrolizumab or nivolumab plus ipilimumab in metastatic melanoma. Whole-study findings and limits: At W3, later disease-control patients showed bifurcated PBMC repertoire changes, unlike progressors.

The table came from immunoSEQ multiplex PCR; TCRdb's copy has only in-frame clones and leaves some out. Here the sample spans approximately 22,000 clones, around nine tenths being singletons. Concerning this clone itself: Its antigen is still unknown.

The time point is: pre-treatment baseline. The CDR3 is 15 amino acids. CDR1 and CDR2 (germline): WNHNN, SYGVQD (reference sequence). Unmatched junction bases numbered 7, after V lost 2 bases and J lost 7 bases. This specimen was blood, taken from a patient treated with checkpoint blockade. The clonotype comes from a human donor with melanoma. This sequence joins TRBV10-1 and TRBJ2-7, with TRBD1 identical over 11 bases. The CDR3 DNA is TGCGCCAGCAGTGAGCGGACAGGGGGCTTAGAGGAGCAGTACTTC. This gives the protein CASSERTGGLEEQYF.